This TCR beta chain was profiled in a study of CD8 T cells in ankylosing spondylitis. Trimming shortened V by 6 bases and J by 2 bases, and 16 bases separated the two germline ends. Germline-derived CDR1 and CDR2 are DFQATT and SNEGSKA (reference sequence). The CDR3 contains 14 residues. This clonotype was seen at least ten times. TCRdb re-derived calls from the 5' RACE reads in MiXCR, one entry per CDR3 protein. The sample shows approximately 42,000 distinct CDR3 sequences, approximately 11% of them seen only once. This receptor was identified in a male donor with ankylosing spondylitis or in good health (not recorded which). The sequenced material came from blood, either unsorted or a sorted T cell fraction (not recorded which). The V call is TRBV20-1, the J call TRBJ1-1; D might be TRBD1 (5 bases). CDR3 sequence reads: CSAIHSGINTEAFF. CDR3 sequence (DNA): TGCAGTGCCATCCATTCAGGGATAAACACTGAAGCTTTCTTT.